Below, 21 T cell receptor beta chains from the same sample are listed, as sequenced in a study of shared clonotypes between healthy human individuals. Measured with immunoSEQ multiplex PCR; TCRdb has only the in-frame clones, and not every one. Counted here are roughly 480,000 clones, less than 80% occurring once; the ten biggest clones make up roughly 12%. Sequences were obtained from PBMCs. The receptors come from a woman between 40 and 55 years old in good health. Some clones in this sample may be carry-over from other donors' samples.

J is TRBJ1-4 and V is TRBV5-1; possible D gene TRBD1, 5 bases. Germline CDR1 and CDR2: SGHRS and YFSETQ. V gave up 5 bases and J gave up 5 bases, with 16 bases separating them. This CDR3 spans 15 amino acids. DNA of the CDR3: TGCGCCAGCAGACCTAGGGGCCAGAGGAATGAAAAACTGTTTTTT. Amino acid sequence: CASRPRGQRNEKLFF.

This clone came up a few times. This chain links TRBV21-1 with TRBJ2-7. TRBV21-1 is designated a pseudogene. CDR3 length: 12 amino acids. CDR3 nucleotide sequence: TGTGCCAGGGGCCCTAGCTCCTACGAGCAGTACTTC. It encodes CARGPSSYEQYF.

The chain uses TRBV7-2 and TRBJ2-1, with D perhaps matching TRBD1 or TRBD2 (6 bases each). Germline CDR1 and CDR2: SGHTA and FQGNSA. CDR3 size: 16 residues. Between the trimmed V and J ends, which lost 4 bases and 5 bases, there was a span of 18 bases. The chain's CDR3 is CASSSTGAGVDNEQFF. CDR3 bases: TGTGCCAGCAGCTCCACGGGGGCAGGTGTGGACAATGAGCAGTTCTTC.

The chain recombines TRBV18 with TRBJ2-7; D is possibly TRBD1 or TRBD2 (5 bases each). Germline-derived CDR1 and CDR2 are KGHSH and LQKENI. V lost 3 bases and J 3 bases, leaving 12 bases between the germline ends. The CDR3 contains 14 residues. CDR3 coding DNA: TGTGCCAGCTCACCCCAGGCTGGGGGCTACGAGCAGTACTTC. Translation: CASSPQAGGYEQYF.

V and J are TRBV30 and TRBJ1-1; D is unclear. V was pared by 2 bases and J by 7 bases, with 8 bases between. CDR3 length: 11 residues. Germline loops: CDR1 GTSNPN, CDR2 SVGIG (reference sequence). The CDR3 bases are TGTGCCTGGAGTAACGGTGGTGAAGCTTTCTTT. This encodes CAWSNGGEAFF.

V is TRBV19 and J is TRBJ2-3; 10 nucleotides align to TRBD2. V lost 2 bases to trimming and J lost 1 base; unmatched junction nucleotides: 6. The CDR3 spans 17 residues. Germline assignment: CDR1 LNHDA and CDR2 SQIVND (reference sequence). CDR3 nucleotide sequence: TGTGCCAGTAGTATACTAGCGGGAGTTCGGGGCACAGATACGCAGTATTTT. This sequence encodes CASSILAGVRGTDTQYF.

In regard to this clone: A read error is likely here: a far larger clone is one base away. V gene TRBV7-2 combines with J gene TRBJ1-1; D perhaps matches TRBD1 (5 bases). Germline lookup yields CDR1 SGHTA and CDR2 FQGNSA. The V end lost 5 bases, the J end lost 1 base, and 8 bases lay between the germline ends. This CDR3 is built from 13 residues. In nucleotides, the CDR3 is TGTGCCAGCAGCCCTGGACAGAACACTGAAGCTTTCTTT. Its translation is CASSPGQNTEAFF.

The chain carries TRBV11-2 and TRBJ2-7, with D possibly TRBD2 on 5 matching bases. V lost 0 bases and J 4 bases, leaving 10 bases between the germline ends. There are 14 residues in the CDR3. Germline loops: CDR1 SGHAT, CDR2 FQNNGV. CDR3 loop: CASSLESPGYEQYF. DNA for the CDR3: TGTGCCAGCAGCTTAGAATCTCCGGGGTACGAGCAGTACTTC.

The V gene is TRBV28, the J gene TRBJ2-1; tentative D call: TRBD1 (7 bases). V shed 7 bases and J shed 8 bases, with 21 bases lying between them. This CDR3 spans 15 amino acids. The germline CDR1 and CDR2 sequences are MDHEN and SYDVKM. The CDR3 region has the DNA TGTGCCAGCACAGGGGGACTGGTCCAATTCGATGAGCAGTTCTTC. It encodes CASTGGLVQFDEQFF.

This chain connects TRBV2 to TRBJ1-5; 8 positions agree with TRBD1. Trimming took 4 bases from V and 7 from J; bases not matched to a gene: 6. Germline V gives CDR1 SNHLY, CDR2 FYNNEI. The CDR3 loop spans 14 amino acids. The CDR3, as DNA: TGTGCCAGCAGTGTGCAGGGGGCTAGGCAGCCCCAGCATTTT. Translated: CASSVQGARQPQHF.

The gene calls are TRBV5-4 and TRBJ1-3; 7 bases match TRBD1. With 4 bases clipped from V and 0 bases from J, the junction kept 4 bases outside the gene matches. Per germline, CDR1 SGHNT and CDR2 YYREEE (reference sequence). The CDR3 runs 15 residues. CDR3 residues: CASSNRGGSGNTIYF. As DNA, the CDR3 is TGTGCCAGCAGCAACAGGGGTGGCTCTGGAAACACCATATATTTT.

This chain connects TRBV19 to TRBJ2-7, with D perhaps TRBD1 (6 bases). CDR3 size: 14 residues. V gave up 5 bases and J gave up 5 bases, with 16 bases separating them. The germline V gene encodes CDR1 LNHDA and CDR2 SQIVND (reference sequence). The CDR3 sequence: CASSPAQGSHEQYF. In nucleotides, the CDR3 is TGTGCCAGTAGTCCCGCACAGGGCAGCCACGAGCAGTACTTC.

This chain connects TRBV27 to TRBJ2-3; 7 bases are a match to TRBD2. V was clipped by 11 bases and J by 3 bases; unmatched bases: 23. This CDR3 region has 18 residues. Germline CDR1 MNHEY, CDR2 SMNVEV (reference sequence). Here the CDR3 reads CASRVGGRVNLFTDTQYF. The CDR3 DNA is TGTGCCTCCCGAGTTGGCGGGAGAGTGAATTTGTTTACAGATACGCAGTATTTT.

The CDR3 protein is CASSPNRGGTEAFF. The CDR3 DNA reads TGTGCCAGCAGCCCAAACAGGGGTGGCACTGAAGCTTTCTTT. The chain has TRBV7-3 and TRBJ1-1; 7 positions agree with TRBD1. The CDR3 is 14 residues long. The J segment lost 4 bases and the V segment lost 5 bases, leaving 7 bases of the junction unmatched. Germline CDR1 reads SGHTA; CDR2 reads FQGTGA.

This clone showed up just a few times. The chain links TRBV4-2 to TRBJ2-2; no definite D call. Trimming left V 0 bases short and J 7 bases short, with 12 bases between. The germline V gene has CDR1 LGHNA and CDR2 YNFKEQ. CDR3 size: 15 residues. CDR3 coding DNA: TGTGCCAGCAGCCAAGATTTGGGAACCGGCGGGGAGCTGTTTTTT. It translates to CASSQDLGTGGELFF.

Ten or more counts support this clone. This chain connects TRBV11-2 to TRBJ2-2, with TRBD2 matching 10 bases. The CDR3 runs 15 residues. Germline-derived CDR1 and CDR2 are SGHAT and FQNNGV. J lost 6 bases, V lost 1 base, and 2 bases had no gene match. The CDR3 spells CASSLVLAGPGELFF. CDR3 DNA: TGTGCCAGCAGCTTAGTACTAGCGGGACCCGGGGAGCTGTTTTTT. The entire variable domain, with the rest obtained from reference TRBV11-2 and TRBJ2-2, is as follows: EAGVAQSPRYKIIEKRQSVAFWCNPISGHATLYWYQQILGQGPKLLIQFQNNGVVDDSQLPKDRFSAERLKGVDSTLKIQPAKLEDSAVYLCASSLVLAGPGELFFGEGSRLTVL.

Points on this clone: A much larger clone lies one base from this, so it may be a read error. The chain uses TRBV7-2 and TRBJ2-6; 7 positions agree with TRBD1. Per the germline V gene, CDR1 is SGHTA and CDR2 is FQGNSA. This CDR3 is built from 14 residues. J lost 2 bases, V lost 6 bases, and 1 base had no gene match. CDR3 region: CASRDRAGANVLTF. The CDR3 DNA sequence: TGTGCCAGCAGAGACAGGGCTGGGGCCAACGTCCTGACTTTC.

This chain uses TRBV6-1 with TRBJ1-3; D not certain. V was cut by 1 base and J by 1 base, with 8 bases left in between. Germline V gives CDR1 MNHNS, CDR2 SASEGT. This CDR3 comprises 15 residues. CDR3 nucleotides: TGTGCCAGCAGTGAAGGATGGACTTCTGGAAACACCATATATTTT. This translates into CASSEGWTSGNTIYF.

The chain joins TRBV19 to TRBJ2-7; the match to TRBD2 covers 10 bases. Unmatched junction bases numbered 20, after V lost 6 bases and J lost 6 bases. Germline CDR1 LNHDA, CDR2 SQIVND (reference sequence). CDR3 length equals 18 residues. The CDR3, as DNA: TGTGCCAGTAGGAGCGGGAGGGCTCTCGGTCCCCGCTCGTCCGAGCAGTACTTC. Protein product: CASRSGRALGPRSSEQYF.

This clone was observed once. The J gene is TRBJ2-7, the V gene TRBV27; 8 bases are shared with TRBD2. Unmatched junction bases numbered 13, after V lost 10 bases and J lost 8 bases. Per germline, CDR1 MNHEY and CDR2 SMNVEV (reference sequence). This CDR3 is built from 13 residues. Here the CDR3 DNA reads TGTGCCACCAACCCGGGGGGGTTAGGGCAGCAGTACTTC. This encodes CATNPGGLGQQYF.

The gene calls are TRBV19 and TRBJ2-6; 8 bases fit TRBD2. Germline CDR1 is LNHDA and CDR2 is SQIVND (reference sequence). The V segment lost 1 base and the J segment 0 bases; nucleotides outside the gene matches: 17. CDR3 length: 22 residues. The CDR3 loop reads CASSIGRGADMAQLSGANVLTF. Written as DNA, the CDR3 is TGTGCCAGTAGTATAGGGCGGGGGGCGGACATGGCCCAGCTCTCTGGGGCCAACGTCCTGACTTTC.